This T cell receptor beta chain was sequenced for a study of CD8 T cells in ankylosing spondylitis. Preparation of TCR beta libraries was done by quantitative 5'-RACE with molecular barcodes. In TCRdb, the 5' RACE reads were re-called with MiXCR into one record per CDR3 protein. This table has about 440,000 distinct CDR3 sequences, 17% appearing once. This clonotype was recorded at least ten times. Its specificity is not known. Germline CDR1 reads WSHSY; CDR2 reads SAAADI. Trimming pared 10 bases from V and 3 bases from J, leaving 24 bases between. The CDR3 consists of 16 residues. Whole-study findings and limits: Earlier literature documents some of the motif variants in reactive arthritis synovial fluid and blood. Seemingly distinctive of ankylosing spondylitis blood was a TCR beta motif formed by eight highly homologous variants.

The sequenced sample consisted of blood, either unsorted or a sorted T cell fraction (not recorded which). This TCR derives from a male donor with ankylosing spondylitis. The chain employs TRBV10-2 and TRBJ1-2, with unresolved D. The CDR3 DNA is TGCGCCACCAGAGGGTTAGCGGCTCCGGATTACTATGGCTACACCTTC. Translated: CATRGLAAPDYYGYTF.